This T cell receptor beta chain is drawn from a study of T cells after yellow fever vaccination. For the study at large: Low-cell-number fractions underwent preparation using SMART-Seq v4 Ultra Low Input. Study-wide results and limits: CD4 and CD8 compartments shared a small share of clonotypes, likely from convergent recombination. Post-booster samples contained most primary-vaccination clones (nearly 98% CD4, about 90% CD8).

This clonotype has more than one count but fewer than ten. Its antigen is undetermined. Germline V gene sequence: CDR1 SGHTA, CDR2 FQGNSA. The CDR3 totals 14 residues. The trim removed 5 bases at V and 7 bases at J, leaving 10 bases unmatched. Conversion of TCR transcripts into cDNA relied on 5'RACE template switching, which added a universal primer site and UMIs. Using its own MiXCR run on the 5' RACE reads, TCRdb lists one record per CDR3 protein. This table holds roughly 120,000 distinct CDR3 sequences, about 7% found once. V usage is TRBV7-2 and J usage is TRBJ1-2; 7 bases line up with TRBD1. The source of this sequence is a man aged 18 to 29 who received the YFV17D yellow fever vaccine. The input for sequencing was CD4+ T cells sorted from PBMCs, taken roughly 46 days after the first yellow fever vaccination. The CDR3 bases are TGTGCCAGCAGCCCGGGACAGTTAAGCGGTGGCTACACCTTC. It specifies CASSPGQLSGGYTF.